The 14 T cell receptor beta chains below all came from one sample that was sequenced in a study of siplizumab effects on memory and regulatory T cells. Here immunoSEQ multiplex PCR was the method, and the copy in TCRdb shows in-frame clones only, minus some. The data hold under 70,000 clones, with about 80% observed a single time. Sample: memory CD4+ T cells sorted from blood. These receptors all come from a human donor in good health.

V usage is TRBV5-1 and J usage is TRBJ1-4; possible D gene TRBD1, 6 bases. V lost 2 bases and J 0 bases, leaving 14 bases between the germline ends. The CDR3 sequence is 17 residues long. The germline V gene encodes CDR1 SGHRS and CDR2 YFSETQ. The CDR3 loop reads CASSLGGQTATNEKLFF. The DNA for the CDR3 is TGCGCCAGCAGCTTAGGAGGACAGACTGCAACTAATGAAAAACTGTTTTTT.

This clone is a singleton in its sample. The chain links TRBV7-2 to TRBJ1-1; D remains unclear. The germline V gene encodes CDR1 SGHTA and CDR2 FQGNSA. This CDR3 has 13 residues. The V end was cut by 6 bases, the J end by 10 bases, with 18 bases between. CDR3 region: CASRVDGRATAFF. The CDR3 nucleotides read TGTGCCAGCAGGGTGGACGGCCGGGCCACAGCTTTCTTT.

Comment on this clone: In the same sample, other DNA sequences code for this CDR3. The chain carries TRBV7-2 and TRBJ2-2, with TRBD2 matching over 15 bases. V dropped 1 base and J dropped 5; count of bases not matched to a gene: 5. Germline V gene sequence: CDR1 SGHTA, CDR2 FQGNSA. The length of the CDR3 is 18 residues. The CDR3 DNA reads TGTGCCAGCAGCTTAGTGGGACTAGCGGGGGGTCGAACCGGGGAGCTGTTTTTT. Residues: CASSLVGLAGGRTGELFF.

The V gene is TRBV28, the J gene TRBJ1-6; 9 positions agree with TRBD1. This CDR3 contains 16 residues. J lost 10 bases, V lost 3 bases, and 10 bases had no gene match. The germline gives CDR1 MDHEN, CDR2 SYDVKM. The CDR3 nucleotides read TGTGCCAGCAGTTTGGGGTTGGGACAGGGTGGCTCACCCCTCCACTTT. Protein: CASSLGLGQGGSPLHF. Supplemented by reference TRBV28 and TRBJ1-6, the full variable domain reads DVKVTQSSRYLVKRTGEKVFLECVQDMDHENMFWYRQDPGLGLRLIYFSYDVKMKEKGDIPEGYSVSREKKERFSLILESASTNQTSMYLCASSLGLGQGGSPLHFGNGTRLTVT.

The V and J genes are TRBV10-1 and TRBJ2-1; 10 nucleotides match TRBD1. The J segment lost 3 bases and the V segment lost 3 bases, leaving 8 bases of the junction unmatched. CDR1 and CDR2 (germline): WNHNN, SYGVQD (reference sequence). CDR3 length: 17 amino acids. Here the CDR3 reads CASSDVLGTGVYNEQFF. CDR3 DNA: TGCGCCAGCAGTGATGTCCTGGGGACAGGGGTCTACAATGAGCAGTTCTTC.

Here the CDR3 DNA reads TGTGCCAGCAGTGGGTCGGACAGAGGGGTCAACGAGCAGTACTTC. Protein sequence: CASSGSDRGVNEQYF. The gene calls are TRBV2 and TRBJ2-7, with D perhaps TRBD1 (6 bases). The CDR3 extends over 15 amino acids. Germline CDR1 and CDR2: SNHLY and FYNNEI. The V end lost 4 bases, the J end lost 5 bases, and 18 bases lay between the germline ends. Looking up the rest from reference TRBV2 and TRBJ2-7 gives the full variable domain: EPEVTQTPSHQVTQMGQEVILRCVPISNHLYFYWYRQILGQKVEFLVSFYNNEISEKSEIFDDQFSVERPDGSNFTLKIRSTKLEDSAMYFCASSGSDRGVNEQYFGPGTRLTVT.

This clone was seen ten or more times. This sequence joins TRBV13 and TRBJ1-1; 8 positions agree with TRBD1. The ends lost 5 bases at V and 1 base at J; junction bases unmatched: 3. CDR3 size: 14 residues. CDR1 is PRHDT and CDR2 is FYEKMQ in the germline V gene (reference sequence). Here the CDR3 DNA reads TGTGCCAGCAGCAAGGGACAGGCGAACACTGAAGCTTTCTTT. Translating gives CASSKGQANTEAFF.

The V gene is TRBV12-5, the J gene TRBJ1-2; D is ambiguous. The CDR3 runs to 11 residues. V shed 5 bases and J shed 8 bases, with 9 bases lying between them. The germline V gene encodes CDR1 LGHNT and CDR2 FRNRAP. This chain's CDR3 is CASGTTGGYTF. As DNA, the CDR3 is TGTGCTAGTGGTACTACTGGGGGCTACACCTTC.

V is TRBV7-3 and J is TRBJ2-1; possible D gene TRBD1, 6 bases. The CDR3 is made up of 15 amino acids. Deletions cut 2 bases from V and 0 bases from J, with 8 bases between. Per germline, CDR1 SGHTA and CDR2 FQGTGA. The CDR3 protein is CASSLARGSYNEQFF. The CDR3, as DNA: TGTGCCAGCAGCTTAGCCAGGGGCTCCTACAATGAGCAGTTCTTC.

The chain is built from TRBV5-4 and TRBJ2-1, with 7 bases that match TRBD2. CDR1 is SGHNT and CDR2 is YYREEE in the germline V gene (reference sequence). Trimming took 4 bases from V and 4 from J; bases not matched to a gene: 11. This CDR3 spans 16 amino acids. The CDR3 sequence: CASSGGDSRTYNEQFF. The CDR3 nucleotides are TGTGCCAGCAGCGGGGGGGACTCCCGGACTTACAATGAGCAGTTCTTC.

This chain connects TRBV5-4 to TRBJ1-5; D not resolved. The V gene's germline CDR1 is SGHNT and CDR2 YYREEE (reference sequence). With 1 base removed from V and 2 bases from J, the gap between germline ends came to 10 bases. The CDR3 runs 15 residues. The CDR3 reads CASSLYGFGNQPQHF. DNA for the CDR3: TGTGCCAGCAGCTTGTACGGGTTTGGCAATCAGCCCCAGCATTTT.

The V and J genes are TRBV12-5 and TRBJ1-5; unclear D gene. CDR3 length equals 13 residues. The V gene's germline CDR1 is LGHNT and CDR2 FRNRAP. Trimming took off 2 bases at V and 11 bases at J, with 13 bases between the two ends. CDR3 sequence reads: CASGLSPLVAQHF. In DNA form, the CDR3 reads TGTGCTAGTGGTTTGAGCCCCCTAGTGGCCCAGCATTTT.

This chain links TRBV10-1 with TRBJ2-5, with 8 bases fitting TRBD2. CDR3 length: 15 residues. With 4 bases clipped from V and 7 bases from J, the junction kept 11 bases outside the gene matches. Germline CDR1 is WNHNN and CDR2 is SYGVQD (reference sequence). The chain's CDR3 is CASSAQRGPSGTQYF. CDR3 coding DNA: TGCGCCAGCAGTGCGCAGCGGGGGCCCTCGGGGACCCAGTACTTC.

This CDR3 reads CASSRWYEQYF. The DNA for the CDR3 is TGTGCCAGCAGCAGATGGTACGAGCAGTACTTC. The chain recombines TRBV5-4 with TRBJ2-7; D not certain. Germline V gene sequence: CDR1 SGHNT, CDR2 YYREEE (reference sequence). The CDR3 length is 11 residues. Trimming left V 4 bases short and J 4 bases short, with 6 bases between.